Ten or more counts support the clone carrying this TCR beta chain. Germline V CDR1 and CDR2: SEHNR, FQNEAQ (reference sequence). V was pared by 8 bases and J by 6 bases, with 4 bases between. The length of the CDR3 is 10 residues. From the RT-PCR reads, TCRdb called clonotypes with MiXCR, one entry per CDR3 protein. The table includes approximately 200,000 distinct CDR3 sequences, 13% to 15% detected once. The entry originates in a study of response to subunit inactivated influenza vaccine. The clonotype was recovered from a man in his forties or fifties who received an inactivated influenza vaccine. The source material was CD8+ T cells sorted from PBMCs, sampled 4 to 6 days after vaccination. The V call is TRBV7-9, the J call TRBJ2-2; unclear D gene. CDR3 bases: TGTGCCAGCGGGGCCGGGGAGCTGTTTTTT. Translation: CASGAGELFF.